This T cell receptor (beta chain) was sequenced for a study of blood T cell repertoires in COVID-19. From germline, CDR1 is LNHDA and CDR2 SQIVND (reference sequence). This CDR3 region has 15 residues. Trimming cost V 5 bases and J 10 bases, with 24 bases left between them. TCRdb's copy holds only in-frame clones and misses some; the assay was immunoSEQ multiplex PCR. The profile covers more than 400,000 clones, with roughly 87% appearing a single time and 0.65% to 0.9% taken by the ten largest. The rearrangement joins TRBV19 to TRBJ2-7; D possibly corresponds to TRBD1 (6 bases). The source of this sequence is a woman aged 18 to 35 who had recovered from COVID-19. The sample comprised PBMCs or T cells enriched from blood (not recorded which). In nucleotides, the CDR3 is TGTGCCAGTAGTCCCCACCCTGGACAGCAGGGGAACCAGTACTTC. It encodes CASSPHPGQQGNQYF.